Following are 11 T cell receptor beta chains from one sample sequenced in a study of blood T cell repertoires in COVID-19. Repertoires were generated with immunoSEQ multiplex PCR, while TCRdb's copy carries only in-frame clones and drops some. Of roughly 180,000 clones listed, less than 90% were seen once; the top ten hold 20%. The sample taken for sequencing was peripheral blood. Source of these receptors: a man in his 70s with active or convalescent COVID-19.

The chain links TRBV28 to TRBJ1-2; no reliable D call. V was trimmed by 7 bases and J by 2 bases, leaving 11 bases between them. The germline gives CDR1 MDHEN, CDR2 SYDVKM. CDR3 length equals 13 residues. CDR3 sequence reads: CASKVTGNYGYTF. The CDR3 coding sequence is TGTGCCAGCAAGGTGACCGGGAACTATGGCTACACCTTC.

This rearrangement joins TRBV7-9 to TRBJ1-5; 8 positions agree with TRBD1. Germline assignment: CDR1 SEHNR and CDR2 FQNEAQ (reference sequence). The CDR3 spans 15 residues. V trimming: 5 bases; J trimming: 5 bases; junction bases outside the gene matches: 8. CDR3 region: CASSGGQGGDQPQHF. DNA of the CDR3: TGTGCCAGCAGCGGCGGACAGGGCGGAGATCAGCCCCAGCATTTT.

CDR3 sequence reads: CASSLADSYNEQFF. The CDR3 DNA reads as TGCGCCAGCAGCTTGGCGGACAGCTACAATGAGCAGTTCTTC. The chain is built from TRBV5-1 and TRBJ2-1; a possible D gene is TRBD1 (6 bases). The CDR3 consists of 14 residues. Trimming stripped 0 bases from V and 3 bases from J, with 7 bases between. Germline CDR1 and CDR2: SGHRS and YFSETQ.

The rearrangement links TRBV5-4 to TRBJ1-2, with 10 positions matching TRBD1. The CDR3 consists of 14 residues. V shed 0 bases and J 7 bases; nucleotides not matched to a gene: 3. Germline CDR1 and CDR2: SGHNT and YYREEE (reference sequence). The CDR3 here is CASSLADRGGGYTF. As DNA, the CDR3 is TGTGCCAGCAGCTTGGCGGACAGGGGGGGTGGCTACACCTTC.

V gene TRBV29-1 combines with J gene TRBJ2-5, with D perhaps matching TRBD1 (6 bases). Germline values: CDR1 SQVTM, CDR2 ANQGSEA. Trimming stripped 3 bases from V and 1 base from J, with 15 bases between. The CDR3 runs to 15 residues. This chain's CDR3 is CSVEGDGTSQETQYF. The CDR3 nucleotides are TGCAGCGTTGAGGGGGACGGGACAAGCCAAGAGACCCAGTACTTC.

The chain recombines TRBV5-6 with TRBJ2-7, with no clear D. The germline CDR1 and CDR2 sequences are SGHDT and YYEEEE. V gave up 2 bases and J gave up 0 bases, with 9 bases separating them. There are 14 residues in the CDR3. The CDR3 region is CASSFGQDSYEQYF. In DNA form, the CDR3 reads TGTGCCAGCAGCTTTGGGCAGGACTCCTACGAGCAGTACTTC.

V and J are TRBV11-2 and TRBJ1-3, with TRBD1 matching 7 bases. The CDR3 has 15 amino acids. CDR1 is SGHAT, CDR2 FQNNGV, per germline. V trimming: 0 bases; J trimming: 3 bases; junction bases outside the gene matches: 2. CDR3 sequence reads: CASSLDPGGGNTIYF. The DNA for the CDR3 is TGTGCCAGCAGCTTAGACCCAGGGGGTGGAAACACCATATATTTT.

CDR3 residues: CATSRDSLGQSPFQGGYTF. Written as DNA, the CDR3 is TGTGCCACCAGCAGAGATTCCTTGGGGCAGAGCCCCTTCCAGGGTGGCTACACCTTC. The J gene is TRBJ1-2, the V gene TRBV15; maybe TRBD1 (5 bases). CDR3 size: 19 residues. In germline, CDR1 is LNHNV, CDR2 YYDKDF (reference sequence). V was trimmed by 0 bases and J by 7 bases, leaving 27 bases between them. The full variable domain, completed using reference TRBV15 and TRBJ1-2, is DAMVIQNPRYQVTQFGKPVTLSCSQTLNHNVMYWYQQKSSQAPKLLFHYYDKDFNNEADTPDNFQSRRPNTSFCFLDIRSPGLGDTAMYLCATSRDSLGQSPFQGGYTFGSGTRLTVV.

The chain employs TRBV30 and TRBJ1-1; D is uncertain. Trimming stripped 0 bases from V and 1 base from J, with 12 bases between. The CDR3 totals 15 residues. Germline V CDR1 and CDR2: GTSNPN, SVGIG (reference sequence). CDR3 nucleotides: TGTGCCTGGAGTGTACTTGGCAGGCCGAACACTGAAGCTTTCTTT. Its translation is CAWSVLGRPNTEAFF. The full variable domain, rest sourced from reference TRBV30 and TRBJ1-1, is SQTIHQWPATLVQPVGSPLSLECTVEGTSNPNLYWYRQAAGRGLQLLFYSVGIGQISSEVPQNLSASRPQDRQFILSSKKLLLSDSGFYLCAWSVLGRPNTEAFFGQGTRLTVV.

This chain uses TRBV19 with TRBJ1-1, with D possibly TRBD1 on 6 matching bases. There are 12 residues in the CDR3. The V gene's germline CDR1 is LNHDA and CDR2 SQIVND (reference sequence). Trimming shortened V by 3 bases and J by 11 bases, and 13 bases separated the two germline ends. The CDR3 bases are TGTGCCAGTAGTATTACGGGGGGCCGGGCTTTCTTT. Translating gives CASSITGGRAFF.

V is TRBV11-2 and J is TRBJ2-5, with 11 bases matching TRBD2. V dropped 2 bases and J dropped 2; count of bases not matched to a gene: 10. CDR1 and CDR2 from the germline V gene are SGHAT and FQNNGV. The CDR3 is made up of 18 amino acids. CDR3 coding DNA: TGTGCCAGCAGCTTACACTCCGGGGCTAGCGGGGGGCAAGAGACCCAGTACTTC. It is translated as CASSLHSGASGGQETQYF.